This TCR beta chain was retrieved from a study of OX40 agonist ivuxolimab in advanced cancers. Germline V gene sequence: CDR1 SQVTM, CDR2 ANQGSEA. The V and J ends lost 2 bases and 3 bases respectively, with 11 bases between them. The CDR3 is made up of 13 amino acids. Profiled with immunoSEQ multiplex PCR; TCRdb holds only in-frame clones, not every one. The sample comprises about 51,000 clones, 70% to 80% of which are singletons, and approximately 2% rests with the top ten. V is TRBV29-1 and J is TRBJ2-7; TRBD1 might be the D (6 bases). Sequencing used CD4+ or CD8+ T cells sorted from blood, obtained in a trial of the OX40 agonist ivuxolimab. This TCR was recovered from an adult with an advanced solid tumor such as melanoma, head and neck, liver or kidney cancer. The CDR3 spells CSVETGQSYEQYF. Written as DNA, the CDR3 is TGCAGCGTTGAAACTGGACAGAGCTACGAGCAGTACTTC.